These 9 T cell receptor beta chains were all obtained from the same sample, sequenced in a study of blood T cell repertoires in COVID-19. Sequenced by immunoSEQ multiplex PCR; TCRdb stores in-frame clones only, minus some. In the table there are about 330,000 clones, around 90% of which are singletons. Sequenced input: PBMCs or T cells enriched from blood (not recorded which). These receptors were collected from a man aged 25-45 years who had recovered from COVID-19.

This sequence joins TRBV24-1 and TRBJ1-2; 7 nucleotides agree with TRBD1. The CDR3 covers 14 residues. The germline gives CDR1 KGHDR, CDR2 SFDVKD. The V gene end was trimmed by 5 bases and the J gene end by 4 bases; junction bases not matched to a gene: 6. The CDR3 sequence is CATSAGTDIYGYTF. CDR3 DNA sequence: TGTGCCACCAGTGCCGGGACAGACATCTATGGCTACACCTTC.

The chain recombines TRBV7-2 with TRBJ2-2, with TRBD2 identical over 7 bases. Germline loops: CDR1 SGHTA, CDR2 FQGNSA. The CDR3 sequence is 16 residues long. J lost 4 bases, V lost 5 bases, and 10 bases had no gene match. The CDR3 nucleotides are TGTGCCAGCAGCCCTCGGGGGAGCGGGGCCACCGGGGAGCTGTTTTTT. Protein: CASSPRGSGATGELFF.

This chain links TRBV28 with TRBJ1-4; 9 positions match TRBD1. The germline V gene has CDR1 MDHEN and CDR2 SYDVKM. The V and J ends lost 2 bases and 10 bases, in that order; junction bases with no gene match: 5. CDR3 size: 14 residues. Written as DNA, the CDR3 is TGTGCCAGCAGTTTACCCATGGACAGGGGAAAACTGTTTTTT. Its translation: CASSLPMDRGKLFF. Complete variable domain (other parts from reference TRBV28 and TRBJ1-4): DVKVTQSSRYLVKRTGEKVFLECVQDMDHENMFWYRQDPGLGLRLIYFSYDVKMKEKGDIPEGYSVSREKKERFSLILESASTNQTSMYLCASSLPMDRGKLFFGSGTQLSVL.

This chain joins TRBV18 and TRBJ2-7, with 7 bases lining up with TRBD1. Germline V gene data show CDR1 as KGHSH and CDR2 as LQKENI. The CDR3 sequence is 13 residues long. V lost 5 bases to trimming and J lost 4 bases; unmatched junction nucleotides: 5. This CDR3 is CASSGQVVYEQYF. The CDR3 bases are TGTGCCAGCTCAGGACAGGTCGTGTACGAGCAGTACTTC.

The chain uses TRBV5-1 and TRBJ2-7, with D maybe TRBD1 (6 bases). V was cut by 4 bases and J by 0 bases, with 11 bases left in between. Germline V CDR1 and CDR2: SGHRS, YFSETQ. The CDR3 consists of 14 residues. This CDR3 is CASSVMDSSYEQYF. The CDR3 DNA reads as TGCGCCAGCAGCGTGATGGACAGCTCCTACGAGCAGTACTTC.

The chain joins TRBV3-1 (or the pseudogene TRBV3-2) to TRBJ1-1; D is unresolved. V was shortened by 3 bases and J by 4 bases, with 9 bases between the two germline ends. CDR3 length: 13 amino acids. Germline values: CDR1 LGHDT, CDR2 YNNKEL (reference sequence). CDR3 in DNA: TGTGCCAGCAGCCAGGCCAGTGTCACTGAAGCTTTCTTT. Its translation: CASSQASVTEAFF.

V gene TRBV5-6 combines with J gene TRBJ1-2; no clear D gene. CDR1 SGHDT and CDR2 YYEEEE come from the germline V gene. V was clipped by 5 bases and J by 2 bases, with 10 bases between them. The CDR3 length is 13 residues. The CDR3 nucleotides read TGTGCCAGCAGACCGACACCGAACTATGGCTACACCTTC. Translating gives CASRPTPNYGYTF.

This chain uses TRBV6-1 with TRBJ2-1; D might be TRBD1 (6 bases). CDR1 MNHNS and CDR2 SASEGT come from the germline V gene. This CDR3 spans 15 amino acids. Trimming cost V 2 bases and J 4 bases, with 12 bases left between them. The CDR3 is CASSEYTGLYNEQFF. CDR3 nucleotide sequence: TGTGCCAGCAGTGAATATACAGGGCTGTACAATGAGCAGTTCTTC.

This sequence joins TRBV25-1 and TRBJ1-3; 7 bases are a match to TRBD1. Losses at the gene ends were 5 bases for V and 5 bases for J; bases not matched to a gene: 12. The germline V gene has CDR1 MGHDK and CDR2 SYGVNS. The CDR3 consists of 16 residues. DNA for the CDR3: TGTGCCAGCAGTCACTGGGACAGCACCCTTCGAAACACCATATATTTT. Translating it yields CASSHWDSTLRNTIYF.